This T cell receptor beta chain comes out of a study of blood T cell repertoires in COVID-19 (dated by TCRdb to about 2020). Study-level background: The collaborator samples originated in the United States, Italy and Spain and spanned the acute and convalescent phases of COVID-19. The material from the prospective study consisted of cDNA or gDNA derived from T cells, B-cell-depleted T cells, or PBMCs. Deeply sampled blood TCRbeta repertoires from subjects exposed to, actively infected with, or recovered from COVID-19 were included in the dataset. A freely available public database, intended as a resource for researchers studying the immune response to SARS-CoV-2, is where the repertoires were released. Samples were obtained from the ongoing ImmuneRACE study (first 160 participants) and from about 1,300 subjects provided by 6 global collaborators. A de-identified subject ID, COVID-19 status, age in years and sex were almost always included in the sample metadata. Where available, HLA class I and class II types were taken from metadata supplied by the sample provider and were not determined by assay-based typing.

Concerning this clone itself: Its antigen specificity is not known. Per-base quality was not reported, and no clone a single base away is much larger than it.

Whole blood was collected in K2EDTA tubes by collaborating institutions according to the institutions' own protocols. For TCRbeta analysis, collaborator samples were shipped as frozen whole blood, as isolated PBMCs, or as DNA extracted from either sample type. General study outcomes and caveats: Clinical and demographic metadata were provided uncurated, with the amount varying by source and participant.

The trim is 2 bases for V and 6 bases for J, with a gap of 11 bases between the germline ends. Via the germline V gene, CDR1 is SGHVS and CDR2 FNYEAQ. The CDR3 has 15 amino acids, counting the end cysteine and phenylalanine. Only the CDR3 portion is preserved as DNA: 45 bases, with reading frame beginning at the first base. The immunoSEQ Assay, a bias-controlled multiplex PCR, was used to amplify TCRbeta CDR3 regions from genomic DNA. The study's own analysis went as follows. The number of nucleated cells in each sample was estimated from the amplification of reference gene primers within the assay. Sequence reads were collapsed and filtered to measure the absolute abundance of every unique TCRbeta CDR3 rearrangement. For each sample, productive Simpson clonality was calculated as the square root of Simpson's diversity index across productive rearrangements. This is the immuneACCESS table as TCRdb keeps it, with only in-frame sequences that have V and J called. A part of the clones is gone; compared with another copy, unresolved V genes explain less than half, and the rest is unexplained. The V and J calls and clone size are taken from that table; D and trimming were inferred from the DNA. Across this sample there are some 250,000 clones, with roughly 79% seen only once. The top ten constitute around 2.9% of the sample.

This TCR was sampled from a woman in her sixties or seventies with active or convalescent COVID-19. The chain couples TRBV7-6 to TRBJ1-6; TRBD1 is possibly the D segment (5 matching bases). Sequencing was performed on peripheral blood. The DNA sequence is given as TGTGCCAGCAGCTTACGGGGGATCTTTAATTCACCCCTCCACTTT. This translates into CASSLRGIFNSPLHF.